This T cell receptor (beta chain) was documented in a study of blood T cell repertoires in COVID-19. As for the study in general: Samples came from the United States, Italy and Spain, spanning acute and convalescent COVID-19.

Authors' methods: Amplification of reference gene primers provided the estimated nucleated cell counts. The table came from immunoSEQ multiplex PCR; TCRdb's copy has only in-frame clones and leaves some out. That table is the source of V, J and clone size, and D and trimming were worked out from the DNA. The sample carries tens of thousands of clones, about 81% recorded once. This CDR3 is built from 14 residues. V shed 2 bases and J shed 4 bases, with 11 bases lying between them. Germline loops: CDR1 ENHRY, CDR2 SYGVKD. V and J are TRBV10-3 and TRBJ1-1; D may be TRBD1 (5 bases). The sequenced material came from peripheral blood. The TCR sequence derives from a man between 60 and 75 years old with COVID-19, enrolled during active disease. In nucleotides, the CDR3 is TGTGCCATCAGTGAGCGGGGGGGGAGCACTGAAGCTTTCTTT. Protein: CAISERGGSTEAFF.